This record looks at one TCR beta chain sequence and its context. Both 60 Vbeta primers and 13 Jbeta primers went into the PCR. Libraries were prepared by immunoSEQ multiplex PCR; TCRdb keeps only in-frame clonotypes and omits some of them. Its table records some 120,000 clones. This sample is drawn from a study of cytomegalovirus exposure and HLA in healthy donors. Germline loops: CDR1 SGDLS, CDR2 YYNGEE. The junction had 4 bases not matched to a gene; V was cut back by 3 bases and J by 0 bases. The CDR3 runs 17 residues. The chain combines TRBV9 with TRBJ2-6; the match to TRBD1 covers 9 bases. This TCR was recovered from a man younger than 35 in good health and CMV-seronegative. The sample taken for sequencing was PBMCs. Here the CDR3 reads CASSAGQGSSGANVLTF. CDR3 DNA: TGTGCCAGCAGCGCCGGACAGGGGAGCTCTGGGGCCAACGTCCTGACTTTC.